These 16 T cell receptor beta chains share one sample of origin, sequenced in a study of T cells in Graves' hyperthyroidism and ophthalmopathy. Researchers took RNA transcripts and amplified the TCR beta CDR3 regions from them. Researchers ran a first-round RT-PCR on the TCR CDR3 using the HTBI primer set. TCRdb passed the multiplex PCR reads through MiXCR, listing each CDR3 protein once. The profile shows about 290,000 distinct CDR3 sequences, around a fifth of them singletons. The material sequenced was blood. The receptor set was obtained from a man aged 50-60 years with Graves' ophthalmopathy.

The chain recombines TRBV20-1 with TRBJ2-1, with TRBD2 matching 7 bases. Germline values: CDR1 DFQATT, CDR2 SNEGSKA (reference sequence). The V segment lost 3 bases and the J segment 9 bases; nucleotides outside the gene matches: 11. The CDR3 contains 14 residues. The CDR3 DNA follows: TGCAGTGCTAGGAGGGCCACCGGGGGGACTGAGCAGTTCTTC. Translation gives CSARRATGGTEQFF.

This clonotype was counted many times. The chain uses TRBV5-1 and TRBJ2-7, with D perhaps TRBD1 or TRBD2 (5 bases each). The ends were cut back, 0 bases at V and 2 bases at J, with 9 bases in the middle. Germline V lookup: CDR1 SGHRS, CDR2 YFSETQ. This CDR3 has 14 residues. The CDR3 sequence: CASSLDGATYEQYF. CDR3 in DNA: TGCGCCAGCAGCTTGGACGGGGCTACCTACGAGCAGTACTTC. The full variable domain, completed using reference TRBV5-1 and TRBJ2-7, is KAGVTQTPRYLIKTRGQQVTLSCSPISGHRSVSWYQQTPGQGLQFLFEYFSETQRNKGNFPGRFSGRQFSNSRSEMNVSTLELGDSALYLCASSLDGATYEQYFGPGTRLTVT.

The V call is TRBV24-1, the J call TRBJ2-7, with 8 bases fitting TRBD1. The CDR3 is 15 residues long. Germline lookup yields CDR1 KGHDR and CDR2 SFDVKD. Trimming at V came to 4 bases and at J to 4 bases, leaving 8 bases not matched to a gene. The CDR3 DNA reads TGTGCCACCAGTGACTCGCGGGACAGGAATTACGAGCAGTACTTC. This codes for CATSDSRDRNYEQYF.

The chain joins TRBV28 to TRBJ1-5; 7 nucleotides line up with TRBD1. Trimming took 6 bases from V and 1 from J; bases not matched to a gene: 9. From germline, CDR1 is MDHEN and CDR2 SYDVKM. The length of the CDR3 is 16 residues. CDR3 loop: CASSLRQGGSNQPQHF. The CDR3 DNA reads TGTGCCAGCAGCCTTAGACAGGGCGGGAGCAATCAGCCCCAGCATTTT.

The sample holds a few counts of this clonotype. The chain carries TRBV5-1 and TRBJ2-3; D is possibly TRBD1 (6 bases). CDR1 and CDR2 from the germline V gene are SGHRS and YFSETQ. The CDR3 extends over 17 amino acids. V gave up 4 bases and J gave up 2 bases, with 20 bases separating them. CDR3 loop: CASSKLLRQAYTDTQYF. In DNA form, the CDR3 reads TGCGCCAGCAGCAAATTACTAAGACAGGCATACACAGATACGCAGTATTTT. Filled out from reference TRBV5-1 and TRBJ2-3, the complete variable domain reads KAGVTQTPRYLIKTRGQQVTLSCSPISGHRSVSWYQQTPGQGLQFLFEYFSETQRNKGNFPGRFSGRQFSNSRSEMNVSTLELGDSALYLCASSKLLRQAYTDTQYFGPGTRLTVL.

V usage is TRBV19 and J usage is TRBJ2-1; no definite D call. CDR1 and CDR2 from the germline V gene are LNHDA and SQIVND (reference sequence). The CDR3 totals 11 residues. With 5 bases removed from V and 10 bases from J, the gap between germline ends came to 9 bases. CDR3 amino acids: CASSRLGEQFF. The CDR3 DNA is TGTGCCAGTAGTCGACTTGGGGAGCAGTTCTTC.

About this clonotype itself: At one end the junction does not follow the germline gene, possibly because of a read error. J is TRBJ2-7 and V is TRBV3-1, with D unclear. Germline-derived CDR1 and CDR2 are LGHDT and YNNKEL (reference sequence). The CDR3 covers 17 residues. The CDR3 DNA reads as TGCGCCAGCAGCCAAGGTCCCTCTCTAGTTTCACCCTACGAGCAGTACTTC. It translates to CASSQGPSLVSPYEQYF.

The CDR3 reads CASSPRTSGKSYEQYF. DNA of the CDR3: TGTGCCAGCAGTCCCCGAACTAGCGGGAAGAGCTACGAGCAGTACTTC. This chain links TRBV6-2 or TRBV6-3 with TRBJ2-7, with TRBD2 identical over 10 bases. J gave up 3 bases and V 5 bases, and 10 bases lay outside the gene matches. From germline, CDR1 is MNHEY and CDR2 SVGEGT. This CDR3 contains 16 residues.

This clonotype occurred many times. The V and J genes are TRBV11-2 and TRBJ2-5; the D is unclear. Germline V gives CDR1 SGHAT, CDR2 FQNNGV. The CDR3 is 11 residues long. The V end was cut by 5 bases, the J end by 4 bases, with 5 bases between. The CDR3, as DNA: TGTGCCAGCAGCAAGCTAGAGACCCAGTACTTC. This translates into CASSKLETQYF.

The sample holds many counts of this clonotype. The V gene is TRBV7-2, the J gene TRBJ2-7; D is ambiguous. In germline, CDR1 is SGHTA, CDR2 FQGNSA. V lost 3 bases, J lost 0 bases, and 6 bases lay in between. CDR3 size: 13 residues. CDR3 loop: CASSFATSYEQYF. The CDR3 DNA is TGTGCCAGCAGCTTTGCAACCTCCTACGAGCAGTACTTC.

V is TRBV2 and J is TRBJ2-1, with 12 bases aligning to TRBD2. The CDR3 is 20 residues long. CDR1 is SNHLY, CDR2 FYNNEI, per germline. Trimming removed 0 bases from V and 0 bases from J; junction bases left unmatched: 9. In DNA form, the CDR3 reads TGTGCCAGCAGTGAAGCGCTTCTAGCGGGAGGGCGGAGCTCCTACAATGAGCAGTTCTTC. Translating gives CASSEALLAGGRSSYNEQFF.

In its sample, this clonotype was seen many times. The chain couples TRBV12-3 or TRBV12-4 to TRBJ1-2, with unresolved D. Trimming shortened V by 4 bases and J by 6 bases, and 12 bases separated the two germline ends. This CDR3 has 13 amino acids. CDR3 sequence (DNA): TGTGCCAGCAGTTCCGGGGTAACCAATGGCTACACCTTC. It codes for CASSSGVTNGYTF.

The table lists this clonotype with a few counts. CDR3 bases: TGCAGCGTTGAAGATCCCCCCAATGAGCAGTTCTTC. Protein sequence: CSVEDPPNEQFF. The J gene is TRBJ2-1, the V gene TRBV29-1; no reliable D call. Germline V CDR1 and CDR2: SQVTM, ANQGSEA. The CDR3 consists of 12 residues. V was cut by 0 bases and J by 6 bases, with 6 bases left in between.

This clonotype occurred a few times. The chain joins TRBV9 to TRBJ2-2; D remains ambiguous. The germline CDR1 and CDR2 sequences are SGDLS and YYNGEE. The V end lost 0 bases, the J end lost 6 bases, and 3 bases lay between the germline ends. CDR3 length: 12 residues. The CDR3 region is CASSVASGELFF. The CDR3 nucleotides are TGTGCCAGCAGCGTAGCTTCCGGGGAGCTGTTTTTT.

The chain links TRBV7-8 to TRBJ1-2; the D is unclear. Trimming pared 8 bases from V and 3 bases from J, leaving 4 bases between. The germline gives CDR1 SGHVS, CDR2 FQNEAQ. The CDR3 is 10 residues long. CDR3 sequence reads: CASGDYGYTF. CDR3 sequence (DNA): TGTGCCAGCGGCGACTATGGCTACACCTTC. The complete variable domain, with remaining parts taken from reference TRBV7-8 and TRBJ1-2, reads GAGVSQSPRYKVAKRGQDVALRCDPISGHVSLFWYQQALGQGPEFLTYFQNEAQLDKSGLPSDRFFAERPEGSVSTLKIQRTQQEDSAVYLCASGDYGYTFGSGTRLTVV.

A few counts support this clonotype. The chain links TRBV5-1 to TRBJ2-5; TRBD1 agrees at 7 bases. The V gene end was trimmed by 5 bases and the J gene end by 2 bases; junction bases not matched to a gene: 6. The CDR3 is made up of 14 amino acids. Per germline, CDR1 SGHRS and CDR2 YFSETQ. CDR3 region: CASRRDSFQETQYF. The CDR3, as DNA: TGCGCCAGCAGAAGGGACAGCTTTCAAGAGACCCAGTACTTC.